The 21 T cell receptor beta chains below all came from one sample that was sequenced in a study of blood T cell repertoires in COVID-19. Assay: immunoSEQ multiplex PCR; the TCRdb copy retains only in-frame clones and omits some. Of fewer than 300,000 clones in the sample, around 87% were seen once. The sequenced material came from peripheral blood. These receptors all come from a woman aged 45 to 65 with acute or convalescent COVID-19.

The J gene is TRBJ1-6, the V gene TRBV7-2, with TRBD1 as a possible D gene (6 bases). CDR1 is SGHTA, CDR2 FQGNSA, per germline. With 1 base removed from V and 8 bases from J, the gap between germline ends came to 12 bases. The CDR3 has 15 amino acids. The CDR3 region is CASSLVVRGDSPLHF. The CDR3 coding sequence is TGTGCCAGCAGCTTAGTTGTCAGGGGAGATTCACCCCTCCACTTT.

The chain uses TRBV7-9 and TRBJ1-4, with D hard to call. With 3 bases removed from V and 5 bases from J, the gap between germline ends came to 7 bases. CDR1 is SEHNR, CDR2 FQNEAQ, per germline (reference sequence). This CDR3 region has 13 residues. Written as DNA, the CDR3 is TGTGCCAGCAGCTTTGGCGGGAATGAAAAACTGTTTTTT. It translates to CASSFGGNEKLFF.

This chain joins TRBV28 and TRBJ2-2; perhaps TRBD2 as D (6 bases). The germline V gene has CDR1 MDHEN and CDR2 SYDVKM. The V end lost 6 bases, the J end lost 7 bases, and 15 bases lay between the germline ends. The CDR3 spans 14 residues. CDR3 nucleotides: TGTGCCAGCAGGCTAGCGAGGTTTTACGGGGAGCTGTTTTTT. It yields the protein CASRLARFYGELFF.

The rearrangement joins TRBV7-9 to TRBJ2-7; TRBD1 matches at 7 bases. The CDR3 is 15 amino acids. Germline V gives CDR1 SEHNR, CDR2 FQNEAQ (reference sequence). V was pared by 4 bases and J by 4 bases, with 10 bases of the junction left unmatched. The CDR3 region is CASSSKQGWGYEQYF. In DNA form, the CDR3 reads TGTGCCAGCAGCTCGAAACAGGGGTGGGGGTACGAGCAGTACTTC.

V is TRBV29-1 and J is TRBJ2-1; 9 bases are a match to TRBD2. Per the germline V gene, CDR1 is SQVTM and CDR2 is ANQGSEA. This CDR3 contains 14 residues. V lost 6 bases to trimming and J lost 4 bases; unmatched junction nucleotides: 7. CDR3 nucleotides: TGCAGCGTAACACCGGGACTAGCATACAATGAGCAGTTCTTC. Translation: CSVTPGLAYNEQFF.

The rearrangement joins TRBV4-1 to TRBJ2-5; 7 nucleotides align to TRBD2. Per the germline V gene, CDR1 is MGHRA and CDR2 is YSYEKL. The CDR3 spans 16 residues. V lost 3 bases and J lost 5; bases outside the gene matches: 12. CDR3 bases: TGCGCCAGCAGCCACTTCTCGGCGGGAGTTGAGGAGACCCAGTACTTC. This codes for CASSHFSAGVEETQYF.

The J gene is TRBJ1-5, the V gene TRBV19; D may be TRBD1 (5 bases). The CDR3 contains 15 residues. Trimming took 6 bases from V and 6 from J, leaving 18 bases between them. In germline, CDR1 is LNHDA, CDR2 SQIVND (reference sequence). The DNA for the CDR3 is TGTGCCAGTAGACCTCAGGGTGGGGAGGGTCAGCCCCAGCATTTT. Translating it yields CASRPQGGEGQPQHF.

To note about this clone: Germline and junction disagree at one end, which may indicate a read error. The rearrangement links TRBV5-8 to TRBJ1-5; tentative D call: TRBD1 (6 bases). CDR1 and CDR2 from the germline V gene are SGHTS and YDEGEE. The CDR3 contains 11 residues. The CDR3 DNA follows: TGTGCCAGCAGCTTGGTCGGCGAAACAGGGTTT. It codes for CASSLVGETGF.

The chain combines TRBV7-9 with TRBJ2-1; TRBD2 aligns across 12 bases. Germline CDR1 SEHNR, CDR2 FQNEAQ (reference sequence). Trimming took 5 bases from V and 13 from J; bases not matched to a gene: 15. This CDR3 has 16 residues. CDR3 DNA: TGTGCCAGCAGCCCAAACCTAGCGGGAGGGCCGAGGGCACAGTTCTTC. Protein product: CASSPNLAGGPRAQFF.

In this sample, this clone turned up once. J is TRBJ2-1 and V is TRBV7-3, with D possibly TRBD2 on 6 matching bases. Germline V gene data show CDR1 as SGHTA and CDR2 as FQGTGA. The germline V and J ends were trimmed by 1 base and 4 bases, with 14 bases remaining between them. This CDR3 is built from 16 residues. The CDR3 DNA follows: TGTGCCAGCAGCTTAAATGGAGGGAGTGCTTACAATGAGCAGTTCTTC. Encoded protein: CASSLNGGSAYNEQFF. Drawing the rest from reference TRBV7-3 and TRBJ2-1, the complete variable domain is GAGVSQTPSNKVTEKGKYVELRCDPISGHTALYWYRQSLGQGPEFLIYFQGTGAADDSGLPNDRFFAVRPEGSVSTLKIQRTERGDSAVYLCASSLNGGSAYNEQFFGPGTRLTVL.

This clone has just one count. The chain recombines TRBV4-1 with TRBJ2-1; D not certain. The CDR3 length is 14 residues. Trimming left V 1 base short and J 3 bases short, with 7 bases between. CDR1 is MGHRA and CDR2 is YSYEKL in the germline V gene. CDR3 loop: CASSQVGDYNEQFF. The CDR3 region has the DNA TGCGCCAGCAGCCAAGTCGGAGACTACAATGAGCAGTTCTTC.

The rearrangement links TRBV5-4 to TRBJ1-2; the D gene is possibly TRBD1 (6 bases). Germline V gives CDR1 SGHNT, CDR2 YYREEE (reference sequence). This CDR3 contains 16 residues. Trimming removed 1 base from V and 5 bases from J, with 18 bases in between. The CDR3 sequence is CASSLPGTQSHYGYTF. The CDR3, as DNA: TGTGCCAGCAGCTTGCCCGGGACACAGAGTCATTATGGCTACACCTTC.

The rearrangement links TRBV18 to TRBJ1-1, with D unresolved. The V and J ends lost 1 base and 4 bases respectively, with 13 bases between them. The CDR3 length is 15 residues. Germline CDR1 and CDR2: KGHSH and LQKENI. The chain's CDR3 is CASSPQEGVGTEAFF. For the CDR3, the DNA is TGTGCCAGCTCACCACAAGAGGGAGTTGGCACTGAAGCTTTCTTT. Combining the CDR3 with reference TRBV18 and TRBJ1-1 gives the whole variable domain NAGVMQNPRHLVRRRGQEARLRCSPMKGHSHVYWYRQLPEEGLKFMVYLQKENIIDESGMPKERFSAEFPKEGPSILRIQQVVRGDSAAYFCASSPQEGVGTEAFFGQGTRLTVV.

This rearrangement joins TRBV18 to TRBJ2-1, with TRBD2 matching over 7 bases. V trimming: 3 bases; J trimming: 6 bases; junction bases outside the gene matches: 11. There are 16 residues in the CDR3. The V gene's germline CDR1 is KGHSH and CDR2 LQKENI. The CDR3 sequence: CASSPNPSGEFNEQFF. The DNA for the CDR3 is TGTGCCAGCTCACCGAATCCCAGCGGGGAATTCAATGAGCAGTTCTTC. Variable domain in full (rest from reference TRBV18 and TRBJ2-1): NAGVMQNPRHLVRRRGQEARLRCSPMKGHSHVYWYRQLPEEGLKFMVYLQKENIIDESGMPKERFSAEFPKEGPSILRIQQVVRGDSAAYFCASSPNPSGEFNEQFFGPGTRLTVL.

In regard to this clone: The sample has other DNA sequences that encode this CDR3 too. The chain carries TRBV28 and TRBJ2-7; 7 positions agree with TRBD2. The V and J ends lost 6 bases and 4 bases, in that order; junction bases with no gene match: 3. This CDR3 region has 12 residues. Germline-derived CDR1 and CDR2 are MDHEN and SYDVKM. The CDR3 protein is CASSLGGYEQYF. CDR3 DNA sequence: TGTGCCAGCAGCTTGGGAGGGTACGAGCAGTACTTC.

The rearrangement links TRBV9 to TRBJ2-5, with D possibly TRBD2 on 6 matching bases. V lost 3 bases and J lost 4, with 10 bases in between. Germline V CDR1 and CDR2: SGDLS, YYNGEE. CDR3 length: 13 residues. For the CDR3, the DNA is TGTGCCAGCAGCGCGTGGGGAGGAGAGACCCAGTACTTC. It specifies CASSAWGGETQYF.

The chain is built from TRBV10-3 and TRBJ2-1; 9 positions agree with TRBD1. Trimming took 10 bases from V and 8 from J; bases not matched to a gene: 9. Germline V gene lookup returns CDR1 ENHRY and CDR2 SYGVKD. This CDR3 contains 13 residues. The CDR3 DNA follows: TGTGCCAGTACGGGACAGGGCGAAGATGAGCAGTTCTTC. The encoded protein is CASTGQGEDEQFF.

The chain carries TRBV11-1 and TRBJ2-1; TRBD1 is a possible D gene (6 bases). V lost 2 bases, J lost 5 bases, and 16 bases lay in between. Germline values: CDR1 SGHAT, CDR2 FQDESV (reference sequence). This CDR3 spans 16 amino acids. CDR3 in DNA: TGTGCCAGCAGCTTAACTCCCGGACAGCATGACAATGAGCAGTTCTTC. It encodes CASSLTPGQHDNEQFF.

The rearrangement uses TRBV5-1 and TRBJ1-4; the match to TRBD1 covers 11 bases. The germline CDR1 and CDR2 sequences are SGHRS and YFSETQ. The CDR3 is 16 residues long. Trimming took 0 bases from V and 7 from J; bases not matched to a gene: 5. DNA for the CDR3: TGCGCCAGCAGCTTGGCCACGGGGACAGGGGGTGAAAAACTGTTTTTT. It yields the protein CASSLATGTGGEKLFF.

Remarks on this clone: This specimen includes other DNA sequences encoding the same CDR3. V usage is TRBV5-1 and J usage is TRBJ1-3; unclear D gene. The ends were cut back, 0 bases at V and 0 bases at J, with 4 bases in the middle. The CDR3 contains 14 residues. CDR1 is SGHRS and CDR2 is YFSETQ in the germline V gene. CDR3 in DNA: TGCGCCAGCAGCTTGGCCAGCTCTGGAAACACCATATATTTT. Its protein product is CASSLASSGNTIYF.

The rearrangement links TRBV10-2 to TRBJ2-7; 8 bases agree with TRBD1. J gave up 3 bases and V 6 bases, and 7 bases lay outside the gene matches. There are 14 residues in the CDR3. The germline V gene has CDR1 WSHSY and CDR2 SAAADI. As DNA, the CDR3 is TGCGCCAGCAGCCGTCCCGGGACAGGCTACGAGCAGTACTTC. Translating it yields CASSRPGTGYEQYF.